This entry features one T cell receptor (beta chain) sequence. Authors' data handling: By means of reference gene primer amplification, nucleated cell counts were estimated. Profiling relied on immunoSEQ multiplex PCR, and the TCRdb table lists in-frame clones only, not all of them. V, J and clone size derive from that table, while D and trimming were established from the DNA sequence. The table lists a few hundred thousand clones, around 86% of them singletons. This CDR3 region has 15 residues. The V gene's germline CDR1 is MNHNY and CDR2 SVGAGI (reference sequence). The V gene end was trimmed by 1 base and the J gene end by 6 bases; junction bases not matched to a gene: 7. This specimen comes from a study of blood T cell repertoires in COVID-19. Study overall: Samples taken during acute and convalescent COVID-19 were collected in the United States, Italy and Spain. T cells, B-cell-depleted T cells, or PBMCs supplied cDNA or gDNA.

The V gene is TRBV6-6, the J gene TRBJ1-1; TRBD1 agrees at 8 bases. The material sequenced was peripheral blood. This TCR derives from a woman in her seventies with active or convalescent COVID-19. Here the CDR3 DNA reads TGTGCCAGCAGTTACTACGTGGACAGGGTATCTGAAGCTTTCTTT. It specifies CASSYYVDRVSEAFF.